This passage covers 26 T cell receptor beta chains from one sample sequenced in a study of T cells after yellow fever vaccination. TCRdb used MiXCR to reprocess the 5' RACE reads, holding one entry per CDR3 protein. The sample includes 400,000 or so distinct CDR3 sequences, around 6.4% of them seen just once. Sequenced material: PBMCs, taken 5 days after the yellow fever booster vaccination. The receptors were gathered from a man aged 25-45 years who received the YFV17D yellow fever vaccine.

This clonotype was counted a few times. DNA of the CDR3: TGTGCCAGCAGCGTAGGGATCCACAGCTCCTACGAGCAGTACTTC. Its protein is CASSVGIHSSYEQYF. V gene TRBV7-2 combines with J gene TRBJ2-7; D is uncertain. CDR1 SGHTA and CDR2 FQGNSA come from the germline V gene. The CDR3 is made up of 15 amino acids. Trimming removed 5 bases at V and 0 bases at J, with 14 bases between.

This chain joins TRBV20-1 and TRBJ2-1; D is undetermined. Germline V CDR1 and CDR2: DFQATT, SNEGSKA (reference sequence). The CDR3 runs 12 residues. The CDR3 loop reads CTSPPAYNEQFF. In DNA form, the CDR3 reads TGCACCAGTCCCCCCGCTTACAATGAGCAGTTCTTC.

The chain combines TRBV12-3 or TRBV12-4 with TRBJ2-1, with 11 bases lining up with TRBD2. The CDR3 loop spans 16 amino acids. V dropped 2 bases and J dropped 6; count of bases not matched to a gene: 6. CDR3 sequence: CASSLPLAGGANEQFF. The CDR3 DNA follows: TGTGCCAGCAGTTTACCGCTAGCGGGAGGAGCCAATGAGCAGTTCTTC.

This chain uses TRBV7-8 with TRBJ2-1; D may correspond to TRBD1 or TRBD2 (5 bases each). Per germline, CDR1 SGHVS and CDR2 FQNEAQ. V was pared by 3 bases and J by 14 bases, with 14 bases between. The CDR3 runs 12 residues. The CDR3: CASSFPGTEKFF. The CDR3 DNA reads as TGTGCCAGCAGCTTCCCAGGGACGGAGAAGTTCTTC.

This clonotype was seen more than once but under ten times. The CDR3 is CASSLTPSSGLYEQYF. The CDR3 DNA is TGTGCCAGCAGCTTAACCCCTTCTAGCGGACTCTACGAGCAGTACTTC. This rearrangement joins TRBV7-2 to TRBJ2-7; 7 positions agree with TRBD2. J lost 3 bases, V lost 2 bases, and 10 bases had no gene match. Per the germline V gene, CDR1 is SGHTA and CDR2 is FQGNSA. CDR3 length equals 16 residues.

There are many counts of this clonotype. The gene calls are TRBV29-1 and TRBJ2-5, with 11 nucleotides matching TRBD1. Trimming took 6 bases from V and 3 from J; bases not matched to a gene: 6. The CDR3 is 14 amino acids. Germline CDR1 SQVTM, CDR2 ANQGSEA. CDR3 in amino acids: CSVVGQGAKETQYF. For the CDR3, the DNA is TGCAGCGTCGTAGGACAGGGGGCCAAAGAGACCCAGTACTTC.

This clonotype was observed at least ten times. The V call is TRBV28, the J call TRBJ2-7; 7 nucleotides agree with TRBD1. The CDR3 has 14 amino acids. Germline CDR1 and CDR2: MDHEN and SYDVKM. The ends lost 3 bases at V and 7 bases at J; junction bases unmatched: 9. The chain's CDR3 is CASSFYGSGGEQYF. DNA for the CDR3: TGTGCCAGCAGTTTTTATGGGTCAGGGGGTGAGCAGTACTTC.

This clonotype showed up many times. V is TRBV5-1 and J is TRBJ1-1; D is unresolved. V was shortened by 1 base and J by 1 base, with 11 bases between the two germline ends. Germline V lookup: CDR1 SGHRS, CDR2 YFSETQ. This CDR3 contains 15 residues. In DNA form, the CDR3 reads TGCGCCAGCAGCTTGCTTGCAGGACCGAACACTGAAGCTTTCTTT. Protein sequence: CASSLLAGPNTEAFF.

V gene TRBV7-9 combines with J gene TRBJ2-7, with 8 bases that match TRBD1. V shed 4 bases, J shed 5 bases, and the junction held 10 bases outside the gene matches. This CDR3 spans 15 amino acids. CDR1 and CDR2 (germline): SEHNR, FQNEAQ (reference sequence). This chain's CDR3 is CASSSNDRGIHEQYF. The CDR3 bases are TGTGCCAGCAGCTCAAATGACAGGGGAATCCACGAGCAGTACTTC.

This clonotype has at least ten counts. The J gene is TRBJ1-1, the V gene TRBV15; D may be TRBD1 (6 bases). Germline V gene data show CDR1 as LNHNV and CDR2 as YYDKDF (reference sequence). The germline V and J ends were trimmed by 7 bases and 7 bases, with 16 bases remaining between them. This CDR3 comprises 13 residues. This CDR3 reads CATTTGTRFEAFF. CDR3 nucleotide sequence: TGTGCCACCACGACCGGGACACGGTTTGAAGCTTTCTTT.

The chain links TRBV12-3 or TRBV12-4 to TRBJ2-3; 12 bases match TRBD2. V shed 6 bases and J 2 bases; nucleotides not matched to a gene: 3. The length of the CDR3 is 15 residues. CDR3: CASRWTSGTTDTQYF. For the CDR3, the DNA is TGTGCCAGCAGGTGGACTAGCGGGACCACAGATACGCAGTATTTT.

There are a few counts of this clonotype. This chain uses TRBV5-4 with TRBJ2-7, with 8 bases identical to TRBD2. Unmatched junction bases numbered 12, after V lost 4 bases and J lost 0 bases. The CDR3 runs 17 residues. The germline gives CDR1 SGHNT, CDR2 YYREEE (reference sequence). The CDR3 DNA reads TGTGCCAGCAGCGATGGGGTCCTCGGGACTAGCTCCTACGAGCAGTACTTC. Amino acid sequence: CASSDGVLGTSSYEQYF. Filled out from reference TRBV5-4 and TRBJ2-7, the complete variable domain reads ETGVTQSPTHLIKTRGQQVTLRCSSQSGHNTVSWYQQALGQGPQFIFQYYREEENGRGNFPPRFSGLQFPNYSSELNVNALELDDSALYLCASSDGVLGTSSYEQYFGPGTRLTVT.

The J gene is TRBJ2-7, the V gene TRBV14; weak D call: TRBD2 (6 bases). This CDR3 has 13 amino acids. Trimming removed 2 bases at V and 4 bases at J, with 9 bases between. Germline values: CDR1 SGHDN, CDR2 FVKESK. The CDR3 loop is CASSQMAGYEQYF. CDR3 DNA sequence: TGTGCCAGCAGCCAAATGGCGGGGTACGAGCAGTACTTC.

The chain carries TRBV11-1 and TRBJ2-3; perhaps D is TRBD1 or TRBD2 (5 bases each). Germline CDR1 is SGHAT and CDR2 is FQDESV (reference sequence). The CDR3 totals 16 residues. Trimming cost V 4 bases and J 5 bases, with 19 bases left between them. CDR3 sequence reads: CASSSKWVEGKDTQYF. The CDR3 DNA sequence: TGTGCCAGCAGCTCCAAGTGGGTCGAGGGGAAAGATACGCAGTATTTT.

This rearrangement joins TRBV28 to TRBJ1-1; 7 bases agree with TRBD1. Losses at the gene ends were 11 bases for V and 2 bases for J; bases not matched to a gene: 11. In germline, CDR1 is MDHEN, CDR2 SYDVKM. This CDR3 has 14 residues. Here the CDR3 reads CALGRDSRNTEAFF. As DNA, the CDR3 is TGTGCCCTAGGGCGGGACAGTAGAAACACTGAAGCTTTCTTT.

This chain connects TRBV11-2 to TRBJ2-3; 7 positions agree with TRBD2. The CDR3 covers 20 residues. Germline V gene lookup returns CDR1 SGHAT and CDR2 FQNNGV. V was pared by 1 base and J by 0 bases, with 16 bases of the junction left unmatched. This CDR3 is CASSLGFGGITLLSTDTQYF. DNA of the CDR3: TGTGCCAGCAGCTTAGGATTCGGGGGGATAACACTATTAAGCACAGATACGCAGTATTTT. Using reference TRBV11-2 and TRBJ2-3 for the parts outside the CDR3, the full variable domain is EAGVAQSPRYKIIEKRQSVAFWCNPISGHATLYWYQQILGQGPKLLIQFQNNGVVDDSQLPKDRFSAERLKGVDSTLKIQPAKLEDSAVYLCASSLGFGGITLLSTDTQYFGPGTRLTVL.

This clonotype was seen ten or more times. This chain uses TRBV5-1 with TRBJ2-2; D is uncertain. Germline CDR1 is SGHRS and CDR2 is YFSETQ. V shed 0 bases and J shed 7 bases, with 10 bases lying between them. CDR3 length equals 14 residues. CDR3 sequence reads: CASSLADAGGELFF. CDR3 nucleotide sequence: TGCGCCAGCAGCTTGGCCGACGCCGGCGGGGAGCTGTTTTTT.

This clonotype was seen at least ten times. This chain joins TRBV5-5 and TRBJ2-2; a possible D gene is TRBD1 (7 bases). Germline V gene sequence: CDR1 SGHKS, CDR2 YYEKEE (reference sequence). The CDR3 is 16 amino acids. V dropped 5 bases and J dropped 1 base, with 15 bases sitting between them. In nucleotides, the CDR3 is TGTGCCAGCAGTAGGCGGGGACAGTGGAACACCGGGGAGCTGTTTTTT. It codes for CASSRRGQWNTGELFF.

The sample holds a few counts of this clonotype. The chain recombines TRBV18 with TRBJ2-3; D ambiguous. This CDR3 has 11 residues. V was shortened by 6 bases and J by 5 bases, with 6 bases between the two germline ends. CDR1 and CDR2 from the germline V gene are KGHSH and LQKENI. CDR3 in DNA: TGTGCCAGCTCCCCTCAAGATACGCAGTATTTT. This gives the protein CASSPQDTQYF.

The rearrangement joins TRBV4-3 to TRBJ2-1; tentative D call: TRBD1 (5 bases). The germline CDR1 and CDR2 sequences are LGHNA and YSLEER. The CDR3 length is 15 residues. The V gene lost 4 bases and the J gene lost 4 bases, with 14 bases spanning the gap. CDR3 DNA sequence: TGCGCCAGCAGCCGCTCCAAGGGGATGTACAATGAGCAGTTCTTC. Residues: CASSRSKGMYNEQFF.

There are a few counts of this clonotype. V usage is TRBV5-4 and J usage is TRBJ2-3, with D possibly being TRBD1 (7 bases). This CDR3 has 15 residues. Germline V CDR1 and CDR2: SGHNT, YYREEE (reference sequence). Trimming took 3 bases from V and 2 from J, leaving 13 bases between them. The CDR3 region has the DNA TGTGCCAGCAGCTCCGACAGGGAGGTCACAGATACGCAGTATTTT. As protein: CASSSDREVTDTQYF. The variable domain in full, with the rest retrieved from reference TRBV5-4 and TRBJ2-3, is ETGVTQSPTHLIKTRGQQVTLRCSSQSGHNTVSWYQQALGQGPQFIFQYYREEENGRGNFPPRFSGLQFPNYSSELNVNALELDDSALYLCASSSDREVTDTQYFGPGTRLTVL.

This clonotype was observed many times. This rearrangement joins TRBV7-8 to TRBJ1-5, with D possibly TRBD1 on 6 matching bases. Germline assignment: CDR1 SGHVS and CDR2 FQNEAQ. The CDR3 has 14 amino acids. Between the trimmed V and J ends, which lost 4 bases and 4 bases, there was a span of 11 bases. The CDR3 DNA follows: TGTGCCAGCAGCTCATTCAGGGGAAATCAGCCCCAGCATTTT. Translation: CASSSFRGNQPQHF.

The chain is built from TRBV7-8 and TRBJ2-7; tentative D call: TRBD2 (6 bases). V gave up 4 bases and J gave up 2 bases, with 15 bases separating them. The V gene's germline CDR1 is SGHVS and CDR2 FQNEAQ. CDR3 size: 15 residues. The DNA of the CDR3 is TGTGCCAGCAGCTACTACGCGGGGCCTGCCTACGAGCAGTACTTC. This translates into CASSYYAGPAYEQYF.

This clonotype was seen a few times. CDR3: CSARGNTDTQYF. In DNA form, the CDR3 reads TGCAGTGCTAGAGGGAACACAGATACGCAGTATTTT. The genes are TRBV20-1 and TRBJ2-3; D unresolved. The V end was cut by 1 base, the J end by 2 bases, with 4 bases between. The length of the CDR3 is 12 residues. Germline loops: CDR1 DFQATT, CDR2 SNEGSKA (reference sequence).

Here the CDR3 reads CASSIDSLPYEQYF. The CDR3 nucleotides are TGTGCCAGTAGTATAGACAGCCTACCCTACGAGCAGTACTTC. The chain uses TRBV19 and TRBJ2-7; D unclear. V shed 0 bases and J shed 2 bases, with 8 bases lying between them. Looked up from germline, CDR1 is LNHDA and CDR2 is SQIVND (reference sequence). The CDR3 contains 14 residues.

As for this clonotype: This clone may be a read error of a much larger clone one base away. The chain uses TRBV7-2 and TRBJ2-3, with TRBD1 identical over 7 bases. The CDR3 covers 15 residues. Germline CDR1 and CDR2: SGHTA and FQGNSA. The chain's CDR3 is CASSFYRGGTDRQYF. CDR3 coding DNA: TGTGCCAGCAGCTTCTACAGGGGTGGCACAGATAGGCAGTATTTT.